The clone carrying this T cell receptor (beta chain) was seen many times. Antigen specificity is unknown. This entry belongs to a study of CD8+CD57+ T cells in acquired aplastic anemia. On the study more broadly: Sorted CD4+ and CD8+ cell DNA averaged about 3 ug. Study-wide results and caveats: The study found no significant CD8+ Simpson's diversity difference between patients and controls.

CDR3 and TCR beta VDJ profiling relied on genomic DNA as the template. From the reads, TCRdb called clonotypes with MiXCR, one entry per CDR3 protein. The sample holds 150,000 to 200,000 distinct CDR3 sequences, around half seen once. Sequencing involved patients with CD8+CD57+ cell expansion previously shown by flow cytometry. At the time of blood sampling, patients had not yet received any therapy. The CDR3 length is 13 residues. V lost 4 bases, J lost 6 bases, and 2 bases stayed unmatched. CDR1 and CDR2 from the germline V gene are LGHDT and YNNKEL (reference sequence). V gene TRBV3-1 combines with J gene TRBJ2-7, with 11 bases aligning to TRBD2. The sample comprised sorted CD4+, CD8+, or CD8+CD57+ T cells (not recorded which) from PBMCs. The sequence derives from a human donor with aplastic anemia. CDR3 amino acids: CASSPGLAGEQYF. The CDR3 region has the DNA TGTGCCAGCAGCCCCGGACTAGCGGGCGAGCAGTACTTC.